What follows describes a single T cell receptor (beta chain). The antigen is unknown. The V end was cut by 2 bases, the J end by 6 bases, with 17 bases between. Per the germline V gene, CDR1 is MGHRA and CDR2 is YSYEKL. This CDR3 contains 15 residues. The data were obtained in a study of cytomegalovirus exposure and HLA in healthy donors. Study observations and caveats: TCR beta chains numbering 164 were designated cytomegalovirus-associated. Reports credit the classifier with highly specific, highly sensitive diagnosis of cytomegalovirus status.

Here immunoSEQ multiplex PCR was the method, and the copy in TCRdb shows in-frame clones only, minus some. Here the sample spans approximately 200,000 clones, just over 90% being singletons. The sample was PBMCs. This clonotype originated in a woman aged 18-29 years in good health and CMV-seronegative. The gene calls are TRBV4-1 and TRBJ2-7; D might be TRBD2 (6 bases). CDR3 nucleotides: TGCGCCAGCAGCCAATTCTGGGCGGGGTCTCCCGAGCAGTACTTC. Translation gives CASSQFWAGSPEQYF.